The T cell receptor (beta chain) under discussion was sequenced for a study of blood T cell repertoires in COVID-19. Study overall: Sites across the United States, Italy and Spain contributed samples from acute and convalescent COVID-19.

As originally analysed: Amplifying reference gene primers gave estimates of nucleated cell counts. Data came from immunoSEQ multiplex PCR; TCRdb stores just in-frame clones and leaves some out. V and J calls and clone size are given by that table; D and trimming were obtained from the DNA. The repertoire includes about 160,000 clones, approximately 81% of them detected once, and approximately 5.4% sits in the top ten. Enrolled during active infection, Seattle patients were then followed longitudinally. Germline-derived CDR1 and CDR2 are SGHVS and FQNEAQ. This CDR3 is 15 amino acids long. With V trimmed by 2 bases and J by 5 bases, 6 bases remained unmatched.

Sequencing was done on a sample of peripheral blood. The chain couples TRBV7-8 to TRBJ2-5, with TRBD1 matching 9 bases. This receptor was obtained from a woman in her fifties or sixties with COVID-19, enrolled during active disease. CDR3 loop: CASSLIGDRAETQYF. CDR3 in DNA: TGTGCCAGCAGCTTAATAGGGGACAGGGCGGAGACCCAGTACTTC.